A single sample is the source of the 19 T cell receptor beta chains below, sequenced in a study of cytomegalovirus exposure and HLA in healthy donors. PCR primers comprised 60 Vbeta and 13 Jbeta primers. Some clones are missing from TCRdb's copy, which holds only in-frame ones; the method was immunoSEQ multiplex PCR. Its clone listing holds roughly 58,000 clones. The sample was PBMCs. The receptors derive from a woman between 50 and 59 years old in good health and CMV-seropositive.

The chain joins TRBV5-4 to TRBJ1-2; D ambiguous. This CDR3 contains 14 residues. Germline V CDR1 and CDR2: SGHNT, YYREEE (reference sequence). The V end was cut by 0 bases, the J end by 8 bases, with 14 bases between. CDR3 protein: CASSLGSLVGGYTF. The CDR3 DNA follows: TGTGCCAGCAGCTTGGGTTCCCTCGTCGGGGGCTACACCTTC.

V and J are TRBV19 and TRBJ1-5; D gene uncertain. The length of the CDR3 is 16 residues. Trimming took off 5 bases at V and 0 bases at J, with 14 bases between the two ends. CDR1 and CDR2 from the germline V gene are LNHDA and SQIVND (reference sequence). The CDR3 here is CASSGLGSYSNQPQHF. The CDR3 DNA reads as TGTGCCAGTAGTGGACTGGGTTCCTATAGCAATCAGCCCCAGCATTTT.

V usage is TRBV5-1 and J usage is TRBJ1-6; D is perhaps TRBD1 (6 bases). Germline V gene lookup returns CDR1 SGHRS and CDR2 YFSETQ. V lost 1 base and J lost 7, with 12 bases in between. This CDR3 comprises 15 residues. The CDR3 region has the DNA TGCGCCAGCAGCTTGATAGGACAGTCCAATTCACCCCTCCACTTT. The encoded protein is CASSLIGQSNSPLHF.

This chain joins TRBV28 and TRBJ2-7; TRBD1 matches at 7 bases. Germline V gives CDR1 MDHEN, CDR2 SYDVKM. This CDR3 is built from 13 residues. V dropped 4 bases and J dropped 2; count of bases not matched to a gene: 2. CDR3 sequence reads: CASSSGQTYEQYF. The CDR3 nucleotides read TGTGCCAGCAGTTCGGGACAGACCTACGAGCAGTACTTC.

The chain couples TRBV18 to TRBJ2-2; D possibly corresponds to TRBD1 (6 bases). The CDR3 covers 16 residues. Between the trimmed V and J ends, which lost 1 base and 6 bases, there was a span of 15 bases. Germline V gene data show CDR1 as KGHSH and CDR2 as LQKENI. Here the CDR3 DNA reads TGTGCCAGCTCACCACGGGCGGCAGGGGAAGCCGGGGAGCTGTTTTTT. Its protein is CASSPRAAGEAGELFF.

This rearrangement joins TRBV7-9 to TRBJ1-2; D remains ambiguous. The CDR3 runs 12 residues. The germline V gene has CDR1 SEHNR and CDR2 FQNEAQ (reference sequence). V dropped 4 bases and J dropped 4 bases, with 7 bases sitting between them. In DNA, the CDR3 is TGTGCCAGCAGCTACAGTTCCTATGGCTACACCTTC. It translates to CASSYSSYGYTF.

The V gene is TRBV19, the J gene TRBJ1-1, with 7 bases fitting TRBD1. V was pared by 8 bases and J by 1 base, with 1 base of the junction left unmatched. In germline, CDR1 is LNHDA, CDR2 SQIVND (reference sequence). CDR3 size: 12 residues. The CDR3 is CASGQENTEAFF. The CDR3 DNA follows: TGTGCCAGTGGACAGGAGAACACTGAAGCTTTCTTT.

The gene calls are TRBV7-9 and TRBJ1-1; the D gene is possibly TRBD1 (6 bases). Germline V CDR1 and CDR2: SEHNR, FQNEAQ (reference sequence). V was trimmed by 2 bases and J by 7 bases, leaving 8 bases between them. The CDR3 sequence is 12 residues long. The CDR3 sequence is CASSLTGLEAFF. DNA of the CDR3: TGTGCCAGCAGCTTAACAGGGCTTGAAGCTTTCTTT.

The chain links TRBV5-1 to TRBJ1-5, with unresolved D. This CDR3 comprises 14 residues. Germline V lookup: CDR1 SGHRS, CDR2 YFSETQ. V was shortened by 0 bases and J by 6 bases, with 10 bases between the two germline ends. This chain's CDR3 is CASSLVGVGQPQHF. CDR3 DNA: TGCGCCAGCAGCTTGGTGGGCGTCGGTCAGCCCCAGCATTTT.

This chain connects TRBV5-1 to TRBJ2-1; tentatively, D is TRBD2 (6 bases). Trimming cost V 4 bases and J 4 bases, with 12 bases left between them. Looked up from germline, CDR1 is SGHRS and CDR2 is YFSETQ. The CDR3 runs to 14 residues. The CDR3 DNA follows: TGCGCCAGCAGCCCGGGAAGCGGGTACAATGAGCAGTTCTTC. It encodes CASSPGSGYNEQFF.

The J gene is TRBJ2-3, the V gene TRBV5-6; no clear D gene. The V end was cut by 1 base, the J end by 0 bases, with 9 bases between. Germline CDR1 reads SGHDT; CDR2 reads YYEEEE. The CDR3 consists of 15 residues. CDR3 in amino acids: CASSLLGLSTDTQYF. The CDR3 DNA is TGTGCCAGCAGCTTGCTTGGGCTGAGCACAGATACGCAGTATTTT.

This chain uses TRBV5-1 with TRBJ2-5; a possible D gene is TRBD2 (6 bases). Germline CDR1 and CDR2: SGHRS and YFSETQ. This CDR3 spans 15 amino acids. Trimming cost V 0 bases and J 3 bases, with 12 bases left between them. Here the CDR3 reads CASSLGSGGKETQYF. CDR3 coding DNA: TGCGCCAGCAGCTTGGGGAGTGGGGGGAAAGAGACCCAGTACTTC.

This sequence joins TRBV5-1 and TRBJ1-2; 11 bases map to TRBD1. The V segment lost 3 bases and the J segment 6 bases; nucleotides outside the gene matches: 7. Germline lookup yields CDR1 SGHRS and CDR2 YFSETQ. The CDR3 consists of 15 residues. The CDR3 DNA sequence: TGCGCCAGCAGCTGGGCCGGGACAGGGGGGGATGGCTACACCTTC. Encoded protein: CASSWAGTGGDGYTF. The full variable domain, rest sourced from reference TRBV5-1 and TRBJ1-2, is KAGVTQTPRYLIKTRGQQVTLSCSPISGHRSVSWYQQTPGQGLQFLFEYFSETQRNKGNFPGRFSGRQFSNSRSEMNVSTLELGDSALYLCASSWAGTGGDGYTFGSGTRLTVV.

The CDR3 protein is CATSRGVGTGINTEAFF. The CDR3 bases are TGTGCCACCAGCAGAGGGGTAGGGACAGGCATAAACACTGAAGCTTTCTTT. The chain couples TRBV15 to TRBJ1-1; TRBD1 aligns across 8 bases. CDR3 length equals 17 residues. CDR1 is LNHNV, CDR2 YYDKDF, per germline (reference sequence). J gave up 2 bases and V 1 base, and 9 bases lay outside the gene matches. Full variable domain (remainder filled in from reference TRBV15 and TRBJ1-1): DAMVIQNPRYQVTQFGKPVTLSCSQTLNHNVMYWYQQKSSQAPKLLFHYYDKDFNNEADTPDNFQSRRPNTSFCFLDIRSPGLGDTAMYLCATSRGVGTGINTEAFFGQGTRLTVV.

The V call is TRBV25-1, the J call TRBJ2-1; 7 bases agree with TRBD2. Germline loops: CDR1 MGHDK, CDR2 SYGVNS. The CDR3 is 15 amino acids. J was trimmed by 4 bases and V by 3 bases; bases with no gene match: 6. The CDR3 loop is CASSEWASGYNEQFF. CDR3 nucleotide sequence: TGTGCCAGCAGTGAGTGGGCTAGCGGATACAATGAGCAGTTCTTC.

This rearrangement joins TRBV5-1 to TRBJ2-3; TRBD2 agrees at 10 bases. CDR1 and CDR2 from the germline V gene are SGHRS and YFSETQ. CDR3 length: 16 residues. With 3 bases clipped from V and 0 bases from J, the junction kept 4 bases outside the gene matches. The CDR3 nucleotides are TGCGCCAGCAGCTCGAGCGGGAGGGGGAGCACAGATACGCAGTATTTT. The encoded protein is CASSSSGRGSTDTQYF.

This chain joins TRBV7-6 and TRBJ2-7; 7 bases are shared with TRBD2. The CDR3 extends over 14 amino acids. Germline V gene data show CDR1 as SGHVS and CDR2 as FNYEAQ. V lost 1 base and J lost 2; bases outside the gene matches: 2. The CDR3 loop is CASSLGEGTYEQYF. CDR3 DNA: TGTGCCAGCAGCTTAGGGGAGGGCACCTACGAGCAGTACTTC.

The CDR3 spells CASRGTSGSQTYEQYF. CDR3 in DNA: TGTGCCAGCAGGGGGACTAGCGGGAGTCAAACCTACGAGCAGTACTTC. The chain couples TRBV2 to TRBJ2-7, with 14 positions matching TRBD2. V trimming: 6 bases; J trimming: 2 bases; junction bases outside the gene matches: 6. Germline CDR1 is SNHLY and CDR2 is FYNNEI. The CDR3 is 16 amino acids.

DNA of the CDR3: TGTGCCAGCAGCACCCTGGACAGGGGATATACTGAAGCTTTCTTT. The encoded protein is CASSTLDRGYTEAFF. The chain is built from TRBV7-6 and TRBJ1-1, with 9 bases matching TRBD1. The CDR3 runs to 15 residues. V shed 5 bases and J 5 bases; nucleotides not matched to a gene: 9. Germline-derived CDR1 and CDR2 are SGHVS and FNYEAQ.